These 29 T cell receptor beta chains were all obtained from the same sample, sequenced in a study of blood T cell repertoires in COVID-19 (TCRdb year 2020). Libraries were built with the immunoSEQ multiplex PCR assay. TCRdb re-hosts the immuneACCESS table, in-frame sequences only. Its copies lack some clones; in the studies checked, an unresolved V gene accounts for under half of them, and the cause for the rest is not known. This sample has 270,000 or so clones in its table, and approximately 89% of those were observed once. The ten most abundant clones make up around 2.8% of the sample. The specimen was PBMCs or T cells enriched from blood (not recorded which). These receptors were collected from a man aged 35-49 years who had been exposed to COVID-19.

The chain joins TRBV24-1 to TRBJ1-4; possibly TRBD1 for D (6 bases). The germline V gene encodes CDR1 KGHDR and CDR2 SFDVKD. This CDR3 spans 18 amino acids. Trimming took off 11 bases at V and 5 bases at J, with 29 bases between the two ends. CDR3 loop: CAINPGQRPLELNEKLFF. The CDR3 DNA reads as TGTGCCATAAACCCGGGACAAAGACCATTAGAATTGAATGAAAAACTGTTTTTT.

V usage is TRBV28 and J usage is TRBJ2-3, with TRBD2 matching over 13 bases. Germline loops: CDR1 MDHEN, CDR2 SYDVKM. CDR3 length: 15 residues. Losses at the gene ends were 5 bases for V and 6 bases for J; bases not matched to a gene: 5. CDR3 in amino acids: CASSTSGRAGDTQYF. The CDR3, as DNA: TGTGCCAGCAGTACTAGCGGGAGGGCTGGGGATACGCAGTATTTT.

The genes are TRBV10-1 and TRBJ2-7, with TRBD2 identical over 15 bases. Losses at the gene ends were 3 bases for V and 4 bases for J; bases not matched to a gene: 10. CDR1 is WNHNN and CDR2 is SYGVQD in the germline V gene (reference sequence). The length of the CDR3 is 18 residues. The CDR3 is CASSDGLAGGSVGYEQYF. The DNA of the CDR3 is TGCGCCAGCAGTGATGGACTAGCGGGAGGGAGTGTCGGGTACGAGCAGTACTTC.

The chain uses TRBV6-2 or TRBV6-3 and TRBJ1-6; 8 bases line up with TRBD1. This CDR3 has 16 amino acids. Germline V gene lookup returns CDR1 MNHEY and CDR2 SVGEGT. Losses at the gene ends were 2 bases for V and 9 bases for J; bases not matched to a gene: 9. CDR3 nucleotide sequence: TGTGCCAGCAGTTACGGAGTGGACAGGGCCGGTTCACCCCTCCACTTT. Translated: CASSYGVDRAGSPLHF.

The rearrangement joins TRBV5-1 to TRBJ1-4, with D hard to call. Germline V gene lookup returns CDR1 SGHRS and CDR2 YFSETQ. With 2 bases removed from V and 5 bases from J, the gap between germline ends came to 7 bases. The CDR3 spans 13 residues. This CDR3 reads CASSLGANEKLFF. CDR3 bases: TGCGCCAGCAGCTTAGGAGCAAATGAAAAACTGTTTTTT.

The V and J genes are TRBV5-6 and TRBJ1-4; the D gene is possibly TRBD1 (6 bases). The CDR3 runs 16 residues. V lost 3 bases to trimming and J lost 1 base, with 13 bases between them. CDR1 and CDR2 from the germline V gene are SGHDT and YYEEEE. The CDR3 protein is CASSSLKGETNEKLFF. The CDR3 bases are TGTGCCAGCAGCTCCTTGAAGGGGGAAACTAATGAAAAACTGTTTTTT.

CDR3 sequence reads: CASTEAGLESTGELFF. CDR3 sequence (DNA): TGCGCCAGTACCGAAGCCGGACTAGAAAGCACCGGGGAGCTGTTTTTT. The J gene is TRBJ2-2, the V gene TRBV5-1, with 7 bases fitting TRBD2. The CDR3 runs to 16 residues. V was clipped by 8 bases and J by 4 bases; unmatched bases: 14. The germline V gene has CDR1 SGHRS and CDR2 YFSETQ.

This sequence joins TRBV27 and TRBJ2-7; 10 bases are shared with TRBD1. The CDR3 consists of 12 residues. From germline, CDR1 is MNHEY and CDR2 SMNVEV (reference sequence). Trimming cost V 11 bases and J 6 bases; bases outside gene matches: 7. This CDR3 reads CASGTGVVEQYF. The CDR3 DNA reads TGTGCCTCTGGGACAGGGGTGGTCGAGCAGTACTTC.

Here the CDR3 reads CASSALLGSRAGSYPNTGELFF. The CDR3 coding sequence is TGTGCCAGCAGCGCGCTCCTAGGATCGAGGGCGGGGAGTTATCCAAACACCGGGGAGCTGTTTTTT. The V and J genes are TRBV7-3 and TRBJ2-2; TRBD2 might be the D (6 bases). V dropped 5 bases and J dropped 2 bases, with 33 bases sitting between them. The CDR3 is 22 residues long. Germline V gene lookup returns CDR1 SGHTA and CDR2 FQGTGA.

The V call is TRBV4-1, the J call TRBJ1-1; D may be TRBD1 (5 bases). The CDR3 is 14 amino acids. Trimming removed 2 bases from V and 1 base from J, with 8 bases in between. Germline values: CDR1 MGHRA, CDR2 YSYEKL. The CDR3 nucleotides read TGCGCCAGCAGCCAAAATAGGGGGAACACTGAAGCTTTCTTT. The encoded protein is CASSQNRGNTEAFF.

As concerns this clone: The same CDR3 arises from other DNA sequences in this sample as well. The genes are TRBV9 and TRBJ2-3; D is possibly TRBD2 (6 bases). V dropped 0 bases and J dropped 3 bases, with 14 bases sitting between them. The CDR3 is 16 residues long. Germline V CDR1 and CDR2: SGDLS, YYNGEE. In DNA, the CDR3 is TGTGCCAGCAGCGTAGTTGGAGGGGCCGGGACAGATACGCAGTATTTT. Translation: CASSVVGGAGTDTQYF.

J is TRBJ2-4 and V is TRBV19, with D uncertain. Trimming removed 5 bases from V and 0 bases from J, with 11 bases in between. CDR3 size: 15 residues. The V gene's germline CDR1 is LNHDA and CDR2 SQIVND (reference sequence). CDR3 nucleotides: TGTGCCAGTAGTCCCGCAGACATAGCCAAAAACATTCAGTACTTC. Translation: CASSPADIAKNIQYF.

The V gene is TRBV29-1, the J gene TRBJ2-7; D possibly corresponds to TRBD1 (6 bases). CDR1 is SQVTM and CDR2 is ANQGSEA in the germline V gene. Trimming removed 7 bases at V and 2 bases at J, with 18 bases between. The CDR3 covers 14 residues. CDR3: CSALGTNLAYEQYF. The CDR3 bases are TGCAGCGCCCTCGGGACAAACTTAGCCTACGAGCAGTACTTC.

CDR3: CASRSLAASTDTQYF. The DNA of the CDR3 is TGTGCCAGTCGTTCACTAGCGGCCTCCACAGATACGCAGTATTTT. The chain carries TRBV19 and TRBJ2-3; TRBD2 agrees at 8 bases. J gave up 2 bases and V 8 bases, and 9 bases lay outside the gene matches. The CDR3 contains 15 residues. From germline, CDR1 is LNHDA and CDR2 SQIVND (reference sequence).

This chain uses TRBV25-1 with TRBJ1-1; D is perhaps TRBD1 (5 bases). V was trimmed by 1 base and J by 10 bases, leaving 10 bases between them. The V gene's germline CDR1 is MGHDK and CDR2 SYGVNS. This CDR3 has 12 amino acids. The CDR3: CASSESGHSAFF. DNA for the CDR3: TGTGCCAGCAGTGAATCAGGGCACTCAGCTTTCTTT.

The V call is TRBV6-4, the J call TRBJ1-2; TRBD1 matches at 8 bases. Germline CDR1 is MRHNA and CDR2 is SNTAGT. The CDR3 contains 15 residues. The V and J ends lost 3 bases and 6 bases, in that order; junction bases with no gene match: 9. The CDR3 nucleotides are TGTGCCAGCAGTGAGACAGGGGCCCCGAGGCATGGCTACACCTTC. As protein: CASSETGAPRHGYTF.

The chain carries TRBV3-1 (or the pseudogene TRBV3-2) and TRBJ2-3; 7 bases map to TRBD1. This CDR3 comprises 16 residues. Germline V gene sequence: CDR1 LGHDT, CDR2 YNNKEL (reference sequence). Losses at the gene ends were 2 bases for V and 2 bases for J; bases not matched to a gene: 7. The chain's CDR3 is CASSQRPGQVTDTQYF. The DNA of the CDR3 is TGTGCCAGCAGCCAAAGACCCGGACAGGTCACAGATACGCAGTATTTT.

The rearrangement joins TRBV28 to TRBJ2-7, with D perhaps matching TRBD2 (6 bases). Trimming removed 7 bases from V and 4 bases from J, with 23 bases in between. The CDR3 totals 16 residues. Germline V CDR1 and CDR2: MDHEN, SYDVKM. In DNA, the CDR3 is TGTGCCAGCACTACCCATTTCAAGGGTAGCGGATACGAGCAGTACTTC. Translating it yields CASTTHFKGSGYEQYF. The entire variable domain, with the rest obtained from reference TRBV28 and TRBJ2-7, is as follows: DVKVTQSSRYLVKRTGEKVFLECVQDMDHENMFWYRQDPGLGLRLIYFSYDVKMKEKGDIPEGYSVSREKKERFSLILESASTNQTSMYLCASTTHFKGSGYEQYFGPGTRLTVT.

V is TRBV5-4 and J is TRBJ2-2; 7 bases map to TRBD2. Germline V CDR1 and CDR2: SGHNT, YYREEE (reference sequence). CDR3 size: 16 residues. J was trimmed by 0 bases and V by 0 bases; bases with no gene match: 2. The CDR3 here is CASSLGLAANTGELFF. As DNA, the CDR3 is TGTGCCAGCAGCTTGGGGCTAGCGGCGAACACCGGGGAGCTGTTTTTT.

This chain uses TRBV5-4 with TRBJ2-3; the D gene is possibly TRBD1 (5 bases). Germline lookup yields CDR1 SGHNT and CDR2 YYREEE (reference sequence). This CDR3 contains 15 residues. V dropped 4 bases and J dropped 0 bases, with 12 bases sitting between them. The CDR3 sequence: CASSQDSPSTDTQYF. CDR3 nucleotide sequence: TGTGCCAGCAGCCAAGACAGCCCTAGCACAGATACGCAGTATTTT.

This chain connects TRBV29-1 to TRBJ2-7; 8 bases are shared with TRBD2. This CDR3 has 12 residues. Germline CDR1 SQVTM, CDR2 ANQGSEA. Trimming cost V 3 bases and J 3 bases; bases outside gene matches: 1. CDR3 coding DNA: TGCAGCGTTGAGGGGACTAGCTACGAGCAGTACTTC. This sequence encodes CSVEGTSYEQYF.

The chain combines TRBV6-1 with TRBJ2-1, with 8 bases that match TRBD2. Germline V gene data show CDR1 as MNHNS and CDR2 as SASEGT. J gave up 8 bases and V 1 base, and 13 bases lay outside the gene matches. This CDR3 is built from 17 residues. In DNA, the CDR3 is TGTGCCAGCAGTGAAGTGTTTAGCGGGGCATTTAAGGATGAGCAGTTCTTC. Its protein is CASSEVFSGAFKDEQFF.

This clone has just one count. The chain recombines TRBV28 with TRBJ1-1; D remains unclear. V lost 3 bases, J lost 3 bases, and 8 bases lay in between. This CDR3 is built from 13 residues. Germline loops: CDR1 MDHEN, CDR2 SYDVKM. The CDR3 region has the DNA TGTGCCAGCAGTTTCAACGCGGACACTGAAGCTTTCTTT. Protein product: CASSFNADTEAFF.

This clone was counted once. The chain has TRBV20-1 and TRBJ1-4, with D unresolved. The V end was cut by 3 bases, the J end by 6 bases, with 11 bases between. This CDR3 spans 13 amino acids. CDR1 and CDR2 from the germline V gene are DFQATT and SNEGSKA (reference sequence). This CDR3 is CSASPGWDEKLFF. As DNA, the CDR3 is TGCAGTGCTAGTCCGGGATGGGATGAAAAACTGTTTTTT.

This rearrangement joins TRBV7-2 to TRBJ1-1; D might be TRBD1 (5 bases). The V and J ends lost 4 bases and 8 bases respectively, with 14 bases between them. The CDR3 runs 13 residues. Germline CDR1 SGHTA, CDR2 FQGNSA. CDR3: CASSSLRQIEAFF. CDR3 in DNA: TGTGCCAGCAGCTCGCTTCGACAGATAGAAGCTTTCTTT.

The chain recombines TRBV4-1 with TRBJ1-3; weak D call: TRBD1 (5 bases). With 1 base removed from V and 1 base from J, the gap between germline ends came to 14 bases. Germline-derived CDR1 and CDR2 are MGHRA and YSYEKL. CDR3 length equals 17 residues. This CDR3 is CASSQVQGTLSGNTIYF. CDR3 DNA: TGCGCCAGCAGCCAAGTGCAAGGGACTCTGTCTGGAAACACCATATATTTT.

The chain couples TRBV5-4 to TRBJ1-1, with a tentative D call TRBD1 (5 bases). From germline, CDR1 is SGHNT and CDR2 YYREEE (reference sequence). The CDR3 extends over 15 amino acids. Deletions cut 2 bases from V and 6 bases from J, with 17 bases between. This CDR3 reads CASSFNRGFGAEAFF. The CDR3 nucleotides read TGTGCCAGCAGCTTTAACCGGGGGTTCGGGGCTGAAGCTTTCTTT.

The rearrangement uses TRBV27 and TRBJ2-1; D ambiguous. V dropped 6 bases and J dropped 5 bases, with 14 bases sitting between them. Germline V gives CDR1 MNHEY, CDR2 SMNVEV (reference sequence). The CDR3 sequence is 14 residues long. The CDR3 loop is CASSWRSLDNEQFF. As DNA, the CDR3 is TGTGCCAGCAGCTGGCGGAGCCTTGACAATGAGCAGTTCTTC.

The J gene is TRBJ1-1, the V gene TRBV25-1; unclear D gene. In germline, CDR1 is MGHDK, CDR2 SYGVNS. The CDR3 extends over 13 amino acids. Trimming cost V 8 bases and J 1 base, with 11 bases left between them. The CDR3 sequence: CASSMSRNTEAFF. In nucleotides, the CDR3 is TGTGCCAGCTCTATGTCACGGAACACTGAAGCTTTCTTT.